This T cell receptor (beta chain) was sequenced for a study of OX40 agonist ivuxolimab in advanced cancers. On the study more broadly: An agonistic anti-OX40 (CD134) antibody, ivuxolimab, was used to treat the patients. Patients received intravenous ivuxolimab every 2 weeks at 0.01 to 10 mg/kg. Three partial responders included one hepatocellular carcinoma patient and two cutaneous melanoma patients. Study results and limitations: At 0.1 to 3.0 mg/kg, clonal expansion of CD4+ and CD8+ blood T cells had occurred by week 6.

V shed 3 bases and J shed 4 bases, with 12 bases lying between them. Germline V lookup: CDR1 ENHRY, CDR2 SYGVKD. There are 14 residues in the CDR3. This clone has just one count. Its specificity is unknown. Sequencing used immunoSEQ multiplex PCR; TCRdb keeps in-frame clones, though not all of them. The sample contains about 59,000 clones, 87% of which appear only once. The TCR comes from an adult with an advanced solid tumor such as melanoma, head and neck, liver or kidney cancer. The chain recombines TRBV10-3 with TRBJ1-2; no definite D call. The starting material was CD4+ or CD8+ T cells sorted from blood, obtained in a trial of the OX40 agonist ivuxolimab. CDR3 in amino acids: CAISEEALSYGYTF. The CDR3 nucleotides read TGTGCCATCAGTGAAGAAGCCCTGAGCTATGGCTACACCTTC.